A single sample gave rise to the 6 T cell receptor beta chains below, sequenced in a study of blood T cell repertoires in COVID-19. Measured with immunoSEQ multiplex PCR; TCRdb has only the in-frame clones, and not every one. The data show 200,000 to 250,000 clones, 80% to 90% seen once. The source material was PBMCs or T cells enriched from blood (not recorded which). Receptors were obtained from a woman in her 30s who had been exposed to COVID-19.

This chain uses TRBV5-1 with TRBJ2-7; 11 bases align to TRBD2. The CDR3 is made up of 14 amino acids. Trimming removed 0 bases from V and 6 bases from J; junction bases left unmatched: 2. CDR1 SGHRS and CDR2 YFSETQ come from the germline V gene. CDR3 amino acids: CASSLETSGVEQYF. The CDR3 DNA sequence: TGCGCCAGCAGCTTGGAGACTAGCGGGGTCGAGCAGTACTTC.

This clone has a handful of counts. The CDR3 nucleotides are TGTGCCAGCAGTTACGACGGGACAGGGGTTGGCTACACCTTC. Its translation is CASSYDGTGVGYTF. This chain joins TRBV6-5 and TRBJ1-2; TRBD1 matches at 10 bases. The ends lost 2 bases at V and 7 bases at J; junction bases unmatched: 4. The CDR3 loop spans 14 amino acids. The germline CDR1 and CDR2 sequences are MNHEY and SVGAGI.

This clone was recorded a few times. The chain is built from TRBV7-9 and TRBJ1-2; TRBD1 matches 11 bases. V lost 5 bases, J lost 5 bases, and 7 bases stayed unmatched. The CDR3 is 15 residues long. The germline V gene has CDR1 SEHNR and CDR2 FQNEAQ (reference sequence). This CDR3 is CASSQSGDRGYGYTF. For the CDR3, the DNA is TGTGCCAGCAGCCAAAGCGGGGACAGGGGGTATGGCTACACCTTC.

The rearrangement joins TRBV5-1 to TRBJ1-1; 8 nucleotides match TRBD1. Per the germline V gene, CDR1 is SGHRS and CDR2 is YFSETQ. This CDR3 has 14 residues. J was trimmed by 3 bases and V by 5 bases; bases with no gene match: 6. CDR3 sequence reads: CASSQQGVDTEAFF. CDR3 bases: TGCGCCAGCAGTCAACAGGGGGTGGACACTGAAGCTTTCTTT.

The DNA of the CDR3 is TGTGCCAGCAGCTTAGGACTAGCGGGATACTCTGGGGCCAACGTCCTGACTTTC. This codes for CASSLGLAGYSGANVLTF. This chain links TRBV7-6 with TRBJ2-6; 11 bases fit TRBD2. Germline CDR1 is SGHVS and CDR2 is FNYEAQ. V dropped 1 base and J dropped 0; count of bases not matched to a gene: 2. The CDR3 runs 18 residues.

The gene calls are TRBV11-2 and TRBJ2-1; 9 bases are a match to TRBD1. Germline values: CDR1 SGHAT, CDR2 FQNNGV. The CDR3 runs to 15 residues. V shed 5 bases and J 6 bases; nucleotides not matched to a gene: 8. Written as DNA, the CDR3 is TGTGCCAGCAGCCCCGGGACAGGGATCGGCAATGAGCAGTTCTTC. Translated: CASSPGTGIGNEQFF. Full variable domain (missing parts from reference TRBV11-2 and TRBJ2-1): EAGVAQSPRYKIIEKRQSVAFWCNPISGHATLYWYQQILGQGPKLLIQFQNNGVVDDSQLPKDRFSAERLKGVDSTLKIQPAKLEDSAVYLCASSPGTGIGNEQFFGPGTRLTVL.